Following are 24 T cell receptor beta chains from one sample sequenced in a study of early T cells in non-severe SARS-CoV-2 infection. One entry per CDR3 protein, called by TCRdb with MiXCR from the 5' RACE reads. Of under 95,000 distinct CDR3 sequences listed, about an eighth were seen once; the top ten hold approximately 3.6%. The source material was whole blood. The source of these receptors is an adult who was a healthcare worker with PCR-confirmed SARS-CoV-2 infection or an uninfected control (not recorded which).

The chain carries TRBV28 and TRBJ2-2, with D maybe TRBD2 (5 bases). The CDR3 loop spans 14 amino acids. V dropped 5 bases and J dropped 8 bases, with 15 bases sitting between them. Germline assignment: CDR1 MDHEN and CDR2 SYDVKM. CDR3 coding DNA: TGTGCCAGCAGTCTCGGGCAGAGGACTGGGGAGCTGTTTTTT. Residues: CASSLGQRTGELFF.

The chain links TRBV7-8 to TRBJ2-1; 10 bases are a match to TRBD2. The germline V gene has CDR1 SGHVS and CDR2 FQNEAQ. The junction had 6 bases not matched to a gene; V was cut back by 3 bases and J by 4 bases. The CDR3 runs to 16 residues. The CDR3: CASSFRTSGVYNEQFF. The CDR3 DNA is TGTGCCAGCAGCTTCCGGACTAGCGGAGTATACAATGAGCAGTTCTTC.

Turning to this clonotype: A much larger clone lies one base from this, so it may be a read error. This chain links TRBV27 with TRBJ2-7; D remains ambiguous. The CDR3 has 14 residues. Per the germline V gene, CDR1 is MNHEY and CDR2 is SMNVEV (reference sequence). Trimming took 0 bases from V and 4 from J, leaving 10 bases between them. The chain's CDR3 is CASSLSTFQYEQYF. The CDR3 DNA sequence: TGTGCCAGCAGTTTATCCACCTTTCAATACGAGCAGTACTTC.

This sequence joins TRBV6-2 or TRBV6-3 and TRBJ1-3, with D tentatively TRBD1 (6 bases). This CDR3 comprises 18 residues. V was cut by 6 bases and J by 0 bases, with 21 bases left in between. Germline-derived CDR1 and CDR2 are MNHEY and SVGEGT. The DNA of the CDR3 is TGTGCCAGCAGACGTACCTTCGGGGGCTACAGCTCTGGAAACACCATATATTTT. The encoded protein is CASRRTFGGYSSGNTIYF.

The CDR3 DNA sequence: TGTGCCAGCAGTTATGGCAGCTTTGGGGGACCCCTCCACTTT. Protein product: CASSYGSFGGPLHF. V is TRBV25-1 and J is TRBJ1-6; a weak D match, TRBD1 (5 bases). Germline V gene sequence: CDR1 MGHDK, CDR2 SYGVNS. There are 14 residues in the CDR3. Between the trimmed V and J ends, which lost 5 bases and 12 bases, there was a span of 17 bases.

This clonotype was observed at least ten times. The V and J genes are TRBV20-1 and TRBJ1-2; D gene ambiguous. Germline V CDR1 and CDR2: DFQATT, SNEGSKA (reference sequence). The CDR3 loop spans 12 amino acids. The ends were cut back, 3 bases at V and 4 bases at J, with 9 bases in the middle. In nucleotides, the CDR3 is TGCAGTGCTAGCCCGGGCGGCTATGGCTACACCTTC. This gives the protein CSASPGGYGYTF.

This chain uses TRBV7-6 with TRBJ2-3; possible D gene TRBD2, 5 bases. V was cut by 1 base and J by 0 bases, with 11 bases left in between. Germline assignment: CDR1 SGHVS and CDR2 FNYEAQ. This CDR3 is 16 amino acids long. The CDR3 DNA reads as TGTGCCAGCAGCTTAGATCAGCGGACTAGCACAGATACGCAGTATTTT. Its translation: CASSLDQRTSTDTQYF.

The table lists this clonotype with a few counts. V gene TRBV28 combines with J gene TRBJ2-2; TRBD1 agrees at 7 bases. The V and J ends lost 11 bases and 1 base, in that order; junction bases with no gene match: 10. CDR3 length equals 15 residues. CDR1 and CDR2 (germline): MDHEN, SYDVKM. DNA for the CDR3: TGTGCCGGAGCAGGGGGACGACTGAACACCGGGGAGCTGTTTTTT. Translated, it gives CAGAGGRLNTGELFF.

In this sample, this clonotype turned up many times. Here the CDR3 DNA reads TGTGCCAGGGGACAGGGACCCCTCAATGAGCAGTTCTTC. Amino acids: CARGQGPLNEQFF. V and J are TRBV11-3 and TRBJ2-1; 9 bases map to TRBD1. This CDR3 has 13 amino acids. Germline CDR1 and CDR2: SGHNT and YENEEA. The V segment lost 9 bases and the J segment 6 bases; nucleotides outside the gene matches: 6.

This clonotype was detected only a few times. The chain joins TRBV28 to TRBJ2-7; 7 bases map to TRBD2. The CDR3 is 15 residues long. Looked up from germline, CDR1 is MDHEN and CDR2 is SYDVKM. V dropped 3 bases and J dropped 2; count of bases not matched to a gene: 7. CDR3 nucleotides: TGTGCCAGCAGTTTTCTAGGGACTACGACCTACGAGCAGTACTTC. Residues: CASSFLGTTTYEQYF.

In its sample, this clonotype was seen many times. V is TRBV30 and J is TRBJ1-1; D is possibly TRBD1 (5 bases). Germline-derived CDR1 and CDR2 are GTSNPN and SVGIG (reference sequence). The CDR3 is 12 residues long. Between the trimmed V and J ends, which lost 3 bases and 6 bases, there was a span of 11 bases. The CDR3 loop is CAWSPIGAEAFF. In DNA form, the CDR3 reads TGTGCCTGGAGCCCGATAGGGGCTGAAGCTTTCTTT.

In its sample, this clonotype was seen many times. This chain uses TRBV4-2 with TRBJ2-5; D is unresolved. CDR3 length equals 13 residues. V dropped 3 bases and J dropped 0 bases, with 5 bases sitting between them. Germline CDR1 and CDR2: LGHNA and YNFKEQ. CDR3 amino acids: CASSQGNQETQYF. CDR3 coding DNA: TGTGCCAGCAGCCAGGGTAACCAAGAGACCCAGTACTTC.

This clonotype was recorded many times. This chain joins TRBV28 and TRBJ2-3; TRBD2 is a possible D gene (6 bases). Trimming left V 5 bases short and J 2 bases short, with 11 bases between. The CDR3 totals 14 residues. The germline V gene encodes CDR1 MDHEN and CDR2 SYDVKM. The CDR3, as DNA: TGTGCCAGCAGTGGGGAGGATAACACAGATACGCAGTATTTT. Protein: CASSGEDNTDTQYF.

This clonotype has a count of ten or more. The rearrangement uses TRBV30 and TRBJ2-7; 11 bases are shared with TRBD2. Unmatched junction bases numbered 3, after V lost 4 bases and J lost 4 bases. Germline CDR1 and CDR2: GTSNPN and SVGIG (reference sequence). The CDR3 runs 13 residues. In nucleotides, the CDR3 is TGTGCCTGGACCGTAGCGGGAGGGTACGAGCAGTACTTC. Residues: CAWTVAGGYEQYF. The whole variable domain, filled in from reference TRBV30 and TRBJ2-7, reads SQTIHQWPATLVQPVGSPLSLECTVEGTSNPNLYWYRQAAGRGLQLLFYSVGIGQISSEVPQNLSASRPQDRQFILSSKKLLLSDSGFYLCAWTVAGGYEQYFGPGTRLTVT.

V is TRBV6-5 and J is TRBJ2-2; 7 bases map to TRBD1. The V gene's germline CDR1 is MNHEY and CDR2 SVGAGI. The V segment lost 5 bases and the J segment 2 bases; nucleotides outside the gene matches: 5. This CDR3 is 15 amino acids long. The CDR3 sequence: CASSATGENTGELFF. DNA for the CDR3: TGTGCCAGCAGTGCTACAGGGGAAAACACCGGGGAGCTGTTTTTT.

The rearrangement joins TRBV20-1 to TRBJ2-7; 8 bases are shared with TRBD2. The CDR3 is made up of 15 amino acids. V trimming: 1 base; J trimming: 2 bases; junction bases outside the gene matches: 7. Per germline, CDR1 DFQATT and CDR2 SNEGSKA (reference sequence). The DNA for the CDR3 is TGCAGTGCTAGAGGTCTAGCGGGTGCTACCTACGAGCAGTACTTC. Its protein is CSARGLAGATYEQYF.

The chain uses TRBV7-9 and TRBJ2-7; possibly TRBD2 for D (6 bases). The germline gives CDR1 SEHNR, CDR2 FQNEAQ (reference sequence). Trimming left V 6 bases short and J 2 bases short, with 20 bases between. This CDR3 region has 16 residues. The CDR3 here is CASSHSRRGGTYEQYF. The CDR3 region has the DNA TGTGCCAGCAGTCACTCTAGGAGGGGAGGCACCTACGAGCAGTACTTC.

CDR3 residues: CASSLATGGTYEQYF. In DNA form, the CDR3 reads TGTGCCAGCAGTTTAGCCACCGGTGGGACCTACGAGCAGTACTTC. The chain carries TRBV28 and TRBJ2-7; D is undetermined. The germline V gene encodes CDR1 MDHEN and CDR2 SYDVKM. V shed 2 bases and J shed 2 bases, with 13 bases lying between them. The CDR3 runs 15 residues.

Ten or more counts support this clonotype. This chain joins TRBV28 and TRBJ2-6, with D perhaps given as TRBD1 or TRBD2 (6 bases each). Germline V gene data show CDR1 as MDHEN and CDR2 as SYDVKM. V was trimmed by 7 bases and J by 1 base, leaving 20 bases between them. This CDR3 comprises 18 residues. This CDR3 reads CASTPGVEGESGANVLTF. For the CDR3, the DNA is TGTGCCAGCACTCCCGGGGTGGAGGGGGAGTCTGGGGCCAACGTCCTGACTTTC.

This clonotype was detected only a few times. The CDR3 coding sequence is TGTGCCAGCAGTTCTCGTCCGGGCGCCGGCGACACTGAAGCTTTCTTT. Translating gives CASSSRPGAGDTEAFF. The chain combines TRBV28 with TRBJ1-1; D remains ambiguous. V was clipped by 4 bases and J by 3 bases, with 18 bases between them. Germline assignment: CDR1 MDHEN and CDR2 SYDVKM. This CDR3 has 16 amino acids. Combining the CDR3 with reference TRBV28 and TRBJ1-1 gives the whole variable domain DVKVTQSSRYLVKRTGEKVFLECVQDMDHENMFWYRQDPGLGLRLIYFSYDVKMKEKGDIPEGYSVSREKKERFSLILESASTNQTSMYLCASSSRPGAGDTEAFFGQGTRLTVV.

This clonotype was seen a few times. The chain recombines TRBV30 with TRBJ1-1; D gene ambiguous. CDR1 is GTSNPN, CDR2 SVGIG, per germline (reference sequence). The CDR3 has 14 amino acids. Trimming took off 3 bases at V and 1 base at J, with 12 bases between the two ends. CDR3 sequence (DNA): TGTGCCTGGAGCCCCGGCTGGGGGAACACTGAAGCTTTCTTT. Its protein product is CAWSPGWGNTEAFF.

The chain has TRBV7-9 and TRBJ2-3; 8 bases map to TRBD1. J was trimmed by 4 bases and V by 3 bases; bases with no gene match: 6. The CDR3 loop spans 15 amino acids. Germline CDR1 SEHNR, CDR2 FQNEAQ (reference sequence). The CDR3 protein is CASSFQGQVADTQYF. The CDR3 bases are TGTGCCAGCAGCTTTCAGGGACAGGTGGCAGATACGCAGTATTTT.

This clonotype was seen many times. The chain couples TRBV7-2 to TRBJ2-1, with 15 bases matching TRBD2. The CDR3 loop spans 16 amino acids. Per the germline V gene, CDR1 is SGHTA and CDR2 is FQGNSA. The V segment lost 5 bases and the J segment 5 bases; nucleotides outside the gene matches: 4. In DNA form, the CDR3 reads TGTGCCAGCAGCCGGGGACTAGCGGGAGGAGACAATGAGCAGTTCTTC. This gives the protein CASSRGLAGGDNEQFF.

The CDR3 DNA is TGCAGTGCTAGACACCCCGTGGGGGGCGTCTCTGGAAACACCATATATTTT. This translates into CSARHPVGGVSGNTIYF. The V call is TRBV20-1, the J call TRBJ1-3, with D possibly TRBD1 on 6 matching bases. The CDR3 has 17 residues. The V end lost 2 bases, the J end lost 0 bases, and 17 bases lay between the germline ends. Per germline, CDR1 DFQATT and CDR2 SNEGSKA (reference sequence).